This T cell receptor beta chain was documented in a study of T cell responses to AZD1222 COVID-19 vaccine. After removal of 1 base from V and 2 bases from J, the junction contained 5 bases not matched to a gene. The length of the CDR3 is 16 residues. The germline gives CDR1 SGHVS, CDR2 FQNEAQ. Profiling relied on immunoSEQ multiplex PCR, and the TCRdb table lists in-frame clones only, not all of them. The sample yields roughly 180,000 clones, 90% to 95% seen once. Comment on this clone: Its target is unknown.

Study results and limitations: It was only 6 or 7 AZD1222 recipients who were seropositive at baseline. Vaccine-related CD4 TCRs covered spike, predominating at 160-218 and 743-854.

The V and J genes are TRBV7-8 and TRBJ1-5, with 7 bases lining up with TRBD1. The sample was peripheral blood, taken on day 0 of AZD1222 vaccination. This sequence originates from an adult in good health. The CDR3 protein is CASSLGRTGGNQPQHF. As DNA, the CDR3 is TGTGCCAGCAGCTTAGGCCGGACAGGCGGCAATCAGCCCCAGCATTTT.